This note documents a single T cell receptor (beta chain) sequence. This entry is derived from a study of blood T cell repertoires in COVID-19. Background on the study: Material from acute and convalescent COVID-19 was sourced from the United States, Italy and Spain. PBMCs, B-cell-depleted T cells, or T cells provided the cDNA or gDNA that made up the material.

Per the study methods: Researchers report that nucleated cell counts were estimated from reference gene primer amplification. The method was immunoSEQ multiplex PCR; TCRdb's version includes in-frame clones alone and lacks a portion of them. D and trimming come from the DNA, and the V and J calls and clone size come from that table. The sample yields about 170,000 clones, 88% seen once. V was trimmed by 1 base and J by 1 base, leaving 7 bases between them. Germline CDR1 is SEHNR and CDR2 is FQNEAQ (reference sequence). This CDR3 contains 14 residues. This sequence originates from a man aged 45-65 years who had recovered from COVID-19. The sequenced sample was peripheral blood. The chain recombines TRBV7-9 with TRBJ1-2; D unresolved. CDR3 in DNA: TGTGCCAGCAGCTTAGTCGCGGTTAACTATGGCTACACCTTC. It specifies CASSLVAVNYGYTF.